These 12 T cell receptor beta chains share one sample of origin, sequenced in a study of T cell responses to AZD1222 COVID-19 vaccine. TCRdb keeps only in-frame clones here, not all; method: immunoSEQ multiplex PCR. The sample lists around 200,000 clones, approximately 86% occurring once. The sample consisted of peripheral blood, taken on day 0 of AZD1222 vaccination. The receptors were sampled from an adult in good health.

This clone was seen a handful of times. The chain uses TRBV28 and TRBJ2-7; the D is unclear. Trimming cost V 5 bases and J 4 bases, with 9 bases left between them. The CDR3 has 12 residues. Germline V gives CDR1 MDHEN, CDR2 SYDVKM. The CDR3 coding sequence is TGTGCCAGCAGTCGTAAGGGTTACGAGCAGTACTTC. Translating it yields CASSRKGYEQYF.

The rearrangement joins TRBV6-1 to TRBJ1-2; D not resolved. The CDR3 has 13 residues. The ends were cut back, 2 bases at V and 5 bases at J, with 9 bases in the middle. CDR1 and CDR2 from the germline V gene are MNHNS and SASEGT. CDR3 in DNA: TGTGCCAGCAGTGAAATTGGGAATTATGGCTACACCTTC. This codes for CASSEIGNYGYTF.

CDR3 coding DNA: TGTGCCAGTACCGAGACAGGAGTACAAAGGGGACAGTATTTT. This translates into CASTETGVQRGQYF. This chain connects TRBV6-5 to TRBJ2-3; D is perhaps TRBD1 (6 bases). Germline-derived CDR1 and CDR2 are MNHEY and SVGAGI. Trimming cost V 9 bases and J 12 bases, with 25 bases left between them. There are 14 residues in the CDR3.

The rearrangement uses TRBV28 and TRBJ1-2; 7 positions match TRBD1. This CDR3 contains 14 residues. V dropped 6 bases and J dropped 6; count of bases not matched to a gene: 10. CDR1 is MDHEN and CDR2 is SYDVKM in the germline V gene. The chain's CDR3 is CASSRTLQGNGYTF. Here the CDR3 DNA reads TGTGCCAGCAGCCGTACCTTACAGGGGAATGGCTACACCTTC.

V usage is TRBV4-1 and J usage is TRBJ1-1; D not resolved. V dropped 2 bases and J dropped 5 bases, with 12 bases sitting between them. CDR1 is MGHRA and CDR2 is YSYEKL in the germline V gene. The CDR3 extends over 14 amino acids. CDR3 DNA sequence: TGCGCCAGCAGCCAACCTGCGTCCTCGACTGAAGCTTTCTTT. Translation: CASSQPASSTEAFF.

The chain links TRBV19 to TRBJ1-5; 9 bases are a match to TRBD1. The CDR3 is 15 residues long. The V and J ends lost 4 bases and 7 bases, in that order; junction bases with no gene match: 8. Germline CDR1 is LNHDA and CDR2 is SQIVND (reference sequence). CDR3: CASSTLTGGGQPQHF. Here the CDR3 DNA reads TGTGCCAGTAGTACCCTTACAGGGGGCGGGCAGCCCCAGCATTTT. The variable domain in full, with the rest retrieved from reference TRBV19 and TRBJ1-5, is DGGITQSPKYLFRKEGQNVTLSCEQNLNHDAMYWYRQDPGQGLRLIYYSQIVNDFQKGDIAEGYSVSREKKESFPLTVTSAQKNPTAFYLCASSTLTGGGQPQHFGDGTRLSIL.

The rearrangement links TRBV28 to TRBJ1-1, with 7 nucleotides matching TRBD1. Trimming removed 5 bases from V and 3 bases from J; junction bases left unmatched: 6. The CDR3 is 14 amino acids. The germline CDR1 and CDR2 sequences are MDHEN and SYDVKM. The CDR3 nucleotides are TGTGCCAGCAGTGCCTCGACAGGGTACACTGAAGCTTTCTTT. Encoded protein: CASSASTGYTEAFF.

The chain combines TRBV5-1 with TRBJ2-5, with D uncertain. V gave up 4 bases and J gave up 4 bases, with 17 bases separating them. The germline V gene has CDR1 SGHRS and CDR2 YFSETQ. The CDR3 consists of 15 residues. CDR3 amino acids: CASSPSRHGTETQYF. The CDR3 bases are TGCGCCAGCAGCCCCTCCCGGCACGGCACAGAGACCCAGTACTTC.

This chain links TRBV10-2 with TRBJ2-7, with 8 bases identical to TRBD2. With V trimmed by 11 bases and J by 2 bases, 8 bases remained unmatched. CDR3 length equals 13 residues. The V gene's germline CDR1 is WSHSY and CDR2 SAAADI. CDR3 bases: TGCGCCCCCCCAGCGGGGGACCCCTACGAGCAGTACTTC. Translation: CAPPAGDPYEQYF.

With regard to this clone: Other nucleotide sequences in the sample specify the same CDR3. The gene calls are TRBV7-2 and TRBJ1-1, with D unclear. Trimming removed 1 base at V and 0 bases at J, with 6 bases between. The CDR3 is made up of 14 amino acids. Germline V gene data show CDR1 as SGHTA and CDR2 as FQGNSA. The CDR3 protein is CASSLGRLNTEAFF. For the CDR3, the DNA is TGTGCCAGCAGCTTAGGACGGCTGAACACTGAAGCTTTCTTT.

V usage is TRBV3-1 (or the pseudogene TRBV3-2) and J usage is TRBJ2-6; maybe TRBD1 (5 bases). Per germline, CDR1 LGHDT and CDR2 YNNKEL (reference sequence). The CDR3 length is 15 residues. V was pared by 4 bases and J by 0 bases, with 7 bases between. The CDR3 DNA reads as TGTGCCAGCAGCCTTGACAGCTCTGGGGCCAACGTCCTGACTTTC. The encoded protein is CASSLDSSGANVLTF.

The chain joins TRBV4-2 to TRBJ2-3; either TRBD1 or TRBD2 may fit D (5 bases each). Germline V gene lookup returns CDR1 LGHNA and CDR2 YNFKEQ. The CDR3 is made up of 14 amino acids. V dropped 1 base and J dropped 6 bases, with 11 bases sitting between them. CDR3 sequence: CASSQGQGEDTQYF. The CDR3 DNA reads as TGTGCCAGCAGCCAAGGTCAGGGAGAGGATACGCAGTATTTT.